This T cell receptor beta chain was documented in a study of PD-1 blockade in classical Hodgkin lymphoma. Study findings and constraints: Reported findings placed baseline TCR diversity lower in newly diagnosed patients (compared with healthy donors).

Sequencing used immunoSEQ multiplex PCR; TCRdb keeps in-frame clones, though not all of them. The data contain 25,000 to 30,000 clones, roughly 80% of them singletons. V was shortened by 4 bases and J by 5 bases, with 15 bases between the two germline ends. The CDR3 loop spans 15 amino acids. Germline V gene data show CDR1 as LNHDA and CDR2 as SQIVND (reference sequence). Time point of the sample: cycle 4 day 1 (C4D1), after about 6 weeks of nivolumab. All trial patients relapsed after autologous stem cell transplantation. It was by magnetic negative selection that CD4+ T cells were purified from thawed PBMCs. Notes on this clone: Its antigen remains unidentified.

This clonotype was sampled from a human donor with classical Hodgkin lymphoma. V and J are TRBV19 and TRBJ1-5; D perhaps matches TRBD1 (6 bases). The source was CD4+ T cells from blood, collected before the fourth cycle of nivolumab. CDR3 amino acids: CASSTLGGAHQPQHF. The CDR3 region has the DNA TGTGCCAGTAGTACGCTGGGGGGGGCCCATCAGCCCCAGCATTTT.